This T cell receptor (beta chain) was captured by sequencing in a study of T cells in localized non-small cell lung cancer. Findings and limits, study-wide: Among the tissues sampled, uninvolved adjacent lung had the highest T cell clonality, above tumor. Adjacent lung tissue had a median around 50 of the top 100 clones found in the tumor. Overall survival was longer when the density of T cells in the blood was higher. Investigators sequenced only a single tumor region, leaving heterogeneity possible.

Points on this clone: Its antigen is unknown.

Germline V gene lookup returns CDR1 MGHRA and CDR2 YSYEKL. This CDR3 contains 15 residues. Trimming took 0 bases from V and 2 from J, leaving 10 bases between them. The repertoire was sequenced with immunoSEQ multiplex PCR; TCRdb's copy has only in-frame clones and lacks some. The repertoire holds some 90,000 clones, with approximately 88% as singletons. The rearrangement links TRBV4-1 to TRBJ1-1; D ambiguous. This specimen was peripheral blood, taken before any cancer treatment. This sequence originates from a man between 40 and 70 years old with stage I squamous cell lung carcinoma. DNA of the CDR3: TGCGCCAGCAGCCAAGACTATAGAAGCAACACTGAAGCTTTCTTT. Its protein product is CASSQDYRSNTEAFF.